A single sample gave rise to the 19 T cell receptor beta chains below, sequenced in a study of T cells in Graves' hyperthyroidism and ophthalmopathy. RNA transcripts gave rise to amplified TCR beta CDR3 regions. The TCR CDR3 was amplified in a first-round RT-PCR using the HTBI primer set. TCRdb re-called the multiplex PCR reads through MiXCR, storing one row per CDR3 protein. The data hold 350,000 to 500,000 distinct CDR3 sequences, with approximately 14% observed a single time. The specimen sequenced was blood. The receptors derive from a woman between 18 and 29 years old with Graves' hyperthyroidism.

This clonotype was seen ten or more times. The J gene is TRBJ1-1, the V gene TRBV6-2 or TRBV6-3; TRBD1 is a possible D gene (5 bases). This CDR3 is built from 14 residues. Trimming cost V 8 bases and J 0 bases, with 13 bases left between them. The germline gives CDR1 MNHEY, CDR2 SVGEGT. The CDR3 protein is CASGRGALNTEAFF. CDR3 DNA sequence: TGTGCCAGCGGGCGAGGGGCCTTGAACACTGAAGCTTTCTTT.

This clonotype was detected many times. The chain has TRBV2 and TRBJ2-5; D is tentatively TRBD1 or TRBD2 (5 bases each). CDR3 length: 13 residues. V was cut by 6 bases and J by 9 bases, with 17 bases left in between. The germline gives CDR1 SNHLY, CDR2 FYNNEI. The CDR3 here is CASRAPGPEAQYF. The CDR3 DNA reads as TGTGCCAGCAGGGCGCCGGGGCCGGAGGCCCAGTACTTC.

There are many counts of this clonotype. The genes are TRBV7-3 and TRBJ2-7, with D possibly TRBD2 on 6 matching bases. Trimming removed 3 bases at V and 5 bases at J, with 11 bases between. CDR1 and CDR2 from the germline V gene are SGHTA and FQGTGA. This CDR3 has 13 amino acids. The CDR3 bases are TGTGCCAGCAGCTTCGGGGGTTTAGACGAGCAGTACTTC. Residues: CASSFGGLDEQYF.

The V gene is TRBV27, the J gene TRBJ2-2; D unresolved. V lost 6 bases and J 3 bases, leaving 8 bases between the germline ends. Germline V CDR1 and CDR2: MNHEY, SMNVEV (reference sequence). The CDR3 spans 13 residues. CDR3 residues: CASSSTYTGELFF. As DNA, the CDR3 is TGTGCCAGCAGCTCTACTTACACCGGGGAGCTGTTTTTT.

This clonotype has a count of ten or more. The chain carries TRBV27 and TRBJ1-1; 7 nucleotides align to TRBD1. The germline CDR1 and CDR2 sequences are MNHEY and SMNVEV (reference sequence). This CDR3 spans 13 amino acids. Losses at the gene ends were 5 bases for V and 3 bases for J; bases not matched to a gene: 3. This chain's CDR3 is CASSQGVYTEAFF. In nucleotides, the CDR3 is TGTGCCAGCAGTCAGGGGGTGTACACTGAAGCTTTCTTT.

Many counts were recorded for this clonotype. The rearrangement joins TRBV4-2 to TRBJ2-1; D not resolved. From germline, CDR1 is LGHNA and CDR2 YNFKEQ. This CDR3 contains 15 residues. The V and J ends lost 1 base and 4 bases respectively, with 11 bases between them. The CDR3 sequence is CASSQGEGRYNEQFF. CDR3 in DNA: TGTGCCAGCAGCCAAGGGGAAGGCAGGTACAATGAGCAGTTCTTC.

V usage is TRBV7-9 and J usage is TRBJ2-2, with TRBD1 as a possible D gene (5 bases). The germline V and J ends were trimmed by 6 bases and 2 bases, with 10 bases remaining between them. Germline CDR1 is SEHNR and CDR2 is FQNEAQ (reference sequence). The CDR3 contains 14 residues. This chain's CDR3 is CASSTWTNTGELFF. The DNA of the CDR3 is TGTGCCAGCAGTACTTGGACAAACACCGGGGAGCTGTTTTTT.

The sample holds a few counts of this clonotype. The rearrangement joins TRBV5-5 to TRBJ2-3; 9 bases line up with TRBD1. V was pared by 5 bases and J by 5 bases, with 12 bases of the junction left unmatched. The CDR3 has 16 amino acids. CDR1 is SGHKS, CDR2 YYEKEE, per germline (reference sequence). The DNA for the CDR3 is TGTGCCAGCAGTCAGTCAGACAGGGGGAGAGGAGATACGCAGTATTTT. This encodes CASSQSDRGRGDTQYF.

The chain couples TRBV28 to TRBJ2-7; TRBD1 is a possible D gene (6 bases). The V gene lost 6 bases and the J gene lost 2 bases, with 17 bases spanning the gap. From germline, CDR1 is MDHEN and CDR2 SYDVKM. The CDR3 totals 15 residues. CDR3 sequence reads: CASRLATGPTYEQYF. The CDR3 DNA follows: TGTGCCAGCAGACTTGCTACAGGGCCTACCTACGAGCAGTACTTC.

The table lists this clonotype with many counts. The chain uses TRBV30 and TRBJ1-6; TRBD1 might be the D (5 bases). Germline values: CDR1 GTSNPN, CDR2 SVGIG (reference sequence). The length of the CDR3 is 15 residues. V lost 0 bases, J lost 7 bases, and 13 bases lay in between. The CDR3 here is CAWSVYGAENSPLHF. CDR3 in DNA: TGTGCCTGGAGTGTATACGGGGCTGAGAATTCACCCCTCCACTTT.

V usage is TRBV4-1 and J usage is TRBJ1-2, with 8 bases aligning to TRBD1. V shed 3 bases and J 0 bases; nucleotides not matched to a gene: 12. Germline assignment: CDR1 MGHRA and CDR2 YSYEKL. This CDR3 contains 18 residues. The chain's CDR3 is CASSQARPGTGANYGYTF. In nucleotides, the CDR3 is TGCGCCAGCAGCCAGGCCCGTCCCGGGACAGGCGCTAACTATGGCTACACCTTC.

Details on this clonotype: A much larger clone lies a single base off, so this may be a read error. V gene TRBV29-1 combines with J gene TRBJ2-7; D might be TRBD1 or TRBD2, each matching 5 bases. Between the trimmed V and J ends, which lost 1 base and 2 bases, there was a span of 15 bases. The CDR3 covers 15 residues. From germline, CDR1 is SQVTM and CDR2 ANQGSEA. CDR3 loop: CSVEANGGRPYEQYF. CDR3 nucleotide sequence: TGCAGCGTTGAAGCCAATGGGGGACGACCCTACGAGCAGTACTTC.

This clonotype was observed many times. The gene calls are TRBV20-1 and TRBJ2-7, with 10 bases aligning to TRBD2. The CDR3 is made up of 16 amino acids. V lost 4 bases, J lost 1 base, and 10 bases stayed unmatched. Germline CDR1 reads DFQATT; CDR2 reads SNEGSKA (reference sequence). As DNA, the CDR3 is TGCAGTGCTACCCCCTGGACTAGCGGAAATTCCTACGAGCAGTACTTC. As protein: CSATPWTSGNSYEQYF.

The chain links TRBV3-1 to TRBJ1-6; D gene unclear. The CDR3 has 13 amino acids. Germline CDR1 reads LGHDT; CDR2 reads YNNKEL (reference sequence). V lost 1 base, J lost 10 bases, and 8 bases lay in between. The CDR3 here is CASSQVNVSPLHF. The CDR3 region has the DNA TGTGCCAGCAGCCAAGTGAATGTCTCACCCCTCCACTTT. The full variable domain, in which reference TRBV3-1 and TRBJ1-6 provide the parts outside the CDR3, is DTAVSQTPKYLVTQMGNDKSIKCEQNLGHDTMYWYKQDSKKFLKIMFSYNNKELIINETVPNRFSPKSPDKAHLNLHINSLELGDSAVYFCASSQVNVSPLHFGNGTRLTVT.

This clonotype was counted many times. The rearrangement uses TRBV6-5 and TRBJ1-6, with unresolved D. Germline V gene sequence: CDR1 MNHEY, CDR2 SVGAGI. The CDR3 contains 14 residues. The V end lost 2 bases, the J end lost 7 bases, and 9 bases lay between the germline ends. The CDR3 DNA reads TGTGCCAGCAGTTACCAGGAGGCGAATTCACCCCTCCACTTT. It encodes CASSYQEANSPLHF.

This clonotype was recorded a few times. This chain connects TRBV2 to TRBJ1-1; 7 bases are a match to TRBD1. V lost 3 bases to trimming and J lost 1 base; unmatched junction nucleotides: 8. The CDR3 covers 16 residues. Germline lookup yields CDR1 SNHLY and CDR2 FYNNEI. CDR3 coding DNA: TGTGCCAGCAGTGAGACAAGGGGGCTTACGAACACTGAAGCTTTCTTT. Translating gives CASSETRGLTNTEAFF.

The V gene is TRBV7-9, the J gene TRBJ2-5; D may be TRBD1 (6 bases). CDR1 SEHNR and CDR2 FQNEAQ come from the germline V gene (reference sequence). Trimming took 2 bases from V and 1 from J, leaving 11 bases between them. The CDR3 spans 15 residues. CDR3: CASSLTSGAQETQYF. Here the CDR3 DNA reads TGTGCCAGCAGCTTAACTTCAGGGGCCCAAGAGACCCAGTACTTC.

Notes on this clonotype: A read error is possible here, since a much larger clone lies one base away. This rearrangement joins TRBV18 to TRBJ2-3; TRBD2 matches 10 bases. The CDR3 is 14 amino acids. Germline values: CDR1 KGHSH, CDR2 LQKENI. The CDR3 DNA is TGTGCCACCGGAACTAGCGGGACCCCAGATATGCAGTATTTT. This encodes CATGTSGTPDMQYF.

The table lists this clonotype with many counts. The gene calls are TRBV28 and TRBJ1-6; tentatively, D is TRBD1 (6 bases). This CDR3 comprises 11 residues. V was cut by 3 bases and J by 15 bases, with 9 bases left in between. The V gene's germline CDR1 is MDHEN and CDR2 SYDVKM. CDR3 sequence reads: CASSFEQGLHF. DNA for the CDR3: TGTGCCAGCAGTTTTGAACAGGGCCTCCACTTT.